This TCR beta chain was sequenced in a study of blood T cell repertoires in COVID-19. Study as a whole: COVID-19 samples, acute and convalescent, were from the United States, Italy and Spain. In each case, the material was cDNA or gDNA derived from T cells, B-cell-depleted T cells, or PBMCs.

This clone occurred once. Germline CDR1 and CDR2: GTSNPN and SVGIG (reference sequence). The junction had 2 bases not matched to a gene; V was cut back by 4 bases and J by 4 bases. The CDR3 runs 13 residues. As processed by the authors: Estimation of nucleated cell counts relied on the amplification of reference gene primers. Clones were read by immunoSEQ multiplex PCR, and TCRdb kept only the in-frame ones, dropping some. That table is the source of V, J and clone size, and D and trimming were worked out from the DNA. The sample has a few hundred thousand clones; roughly 82% are singletons. The TCR originated in a human donor in a cohort sampled during active COVID-19. The J gene is TRBJ2-2, the V gene TRBV30; the match to TRBD2 covers 8 bases. Sequenced: peripheral blood. The CDR3 reads CAWTGRATGELFF. The DNA for the CDR3 is TGTGCCTGGACCGGGAGGGCCACCGGGGAGCTGTTTTTT.